These 24 T cell receptor beta chains were all obtained from the same sample, sequenced in a study of neurological immune-mediated disorders. TCRdb re-analysed the 5' RACE reads in MiXCR, keeping a single row per CDR3 protein. The data contain under 85,000 distinct CDR3 sequences, about 5% of them singletons. The sequenced material came from PBMCs. The source of these receptors is a human donor with multiple sclerosis. The donor label of this sample is uncertain.

This clonotype was detected ten times or more. The chain is built from TRBV4-1 and TRBJ1-5; a possible D gene is TRBD1 (6 bases). V gave up 0 bases and J gave up 6 bases, with 12 bases separating them. Looked up from germline, CDR1 is MGHRA and CDR2 is YSYEKL. This CDR3 spans 15 amino acids. CDR3: CASSQDGGAGQPQHF. The CDR3, as DNA: TGCGCCAGCAGCCAAGATGGGGGGGCGGGTCAGCCCCAGCATTTT.

This clonotype was counted at least ten times. The chain has TRBV5-5 and TRBJ2-5; TRBD2 matches 11 bases. Germline trimming cut 2 bases from V and 1 base from J; bases unmatched to any gene: 4. The CDR3 contains 16 residues. Germline CDR1 reads SGHKS; CDR2 reads YYEKEE (reference sequence). Here the CDR3 DNA reads TGTGCCAGCAGCTTTAGCGGGGGGGCCCCCCAAGAGACCCAGTACTTC. It yields the protein CASSFSGGAPQETQYF.

This clonotype was counted ten times or more. V and J are TRBV5-6 and TRBJ2-7; D gene uncertain. The V and J ends lost 4 bases and 5 bases respectively, with 16 bases between them. CDR3 size: 14 residues. Looked up from germline, CDR1 is SGHDT and CDR2 is YYEEEE. CDR3 coding DNA: TGTGCCAGCAGCGCTACTGGGAACGGCCACGAGCAGTACTTC. Translated: CASSATGNGHEQYF.

This clonotype was recorded at least ten times. The V and J genes are TRBV9 and TRBJ1-2; D may be TRBD1 (6 bases). Germline V lookup: CDR1 SGDLS, CDR2 YYNGEE. The CDR3 spans 13 residues. The V end lost 3 bases, the J end lost 6 bases, and 12 bases lay between the germline ends. CDR3 region: CASSATGNDGYTF. The CDR3 DNA is TGTGCCAGCAGCGCCACAGGGAATGATGGCTACACCTTC.

This clonotype has ten or more counts. V is TRBV11-2 and J is TRBJ1-2; TRBD1 aligns across 11 bases. J gave up 6 bases and V 3 bases, and 9 bases lay outside the gene matches. Germline V CDR1 and CDR2: SGHAT, FQNNGV. The CDR3 sequence is 16 residues long. CDR3 sequence reads: CASSFTGTGGKDGYTF. The CDR3 nucleotides read TGTGCCAGCAGCTTCACCGGGACAGGGGGGAAGGATGGCTACACCTTC.

The table lists this clonotype with many counts. The CDR3 DNA reads as TGTGCCAGCAGCTTGTGGGCTAGCGGGGGCATTACAGATACGCAGTATTTT. Translating it yields CASSLWASGGITDTQYF. The chain combines TRBV5-4 with TRBJ2-3, with TRBD2 matching 10 bases. This CDR3 region has 17 residues. Germline CDR1 and CDR2: SGHNT and YYREEE (reference sequence). V lost 1 base and J lost 3; bases outside the gene matches: 8.

This clonotype was observed at least ten times. The chain combines TRBV20-1 with TRBJ1-6; 8 bases match TRBD1. Trimming at V came to 1 base and at J to 6 bases, leaving 5 bases not matched to a gene. The CDR3 loop spans 15 amino acids. CDR1 DFQATT and CDR2 SNEGSKA come from the germline V gene (reference sequence). CDR3 sequence: CSARGQGLSNSPLHF. In DNA form, the CDR3 reads TGCAGTGCTAGAGGACAGGGGCTAAGTAATTCACCCCTCCACTTT.

In this sample, this clonotype turned up many times. The V gene is TRBV5-1, the J gene TRBJ1-4; TRBD1 matches at 11 bases. The ends lost 4 bases at V and 7 bases at J; junction bases unmatched: 3. Per germline, CDR1 SGHRS and CDR2 YFSETQ. This CDR3 region has 14 residues. The CDR3 is CASSRDRGTEKLFF. The CDR3 DNA reads as TGCGCCAGCAGCCGGGACAGGGGGACTGAAAAACTGTTTTTT.

This clonotype was detected ten times or more. V and J are TRBV10-3 and TRBJ1-1; D might be TRBD1 (6 bases). CDR1 is ENHRY, CDR2 SYGVKD, per germline. This CDR3 is built from 17 residues. V was trimmed by 0 bases and J by 0 bases, leaving 14 bases between them. The CDR3 reads CAISESIGEGVNTEAFF. The CDR3 DNA follows: TGTGCCATCAGTGAGTCGATCGGGGAGGGGGTGAACACTGAAGCTTTCTTT.

This clonotype occurred many times. V and J are TRBV2 and TRBJ2-3; TRBD2 agrees at 11 bases. The V gene end was trimmed by 4 bases and the J gene end by 1 base; junction bases not matched to a gene: 1. Germline loops: CDR1 SNHLY, CDR2 FYNNEI. The CDR3 totals 15 residues. CDR3 region: CASSASGGRTDTQYF. CDR3 nucleotide sequence: TGTGCCAGCAGTGCTAGCGGGGGGCGCACAGATACGCAGTATTTT.

The sample holds many counts of this clonotype. The J gene is TRBJ2-2, the V gene TRBV7-2; D remains unclear. V lost 2 bases and J lost 0, with 7 bases in between. Germline V gene sequence: CDR1 SGHTA, CDR2 FQGNSA. This CDR3 region has 15 residues. CDR3 nucleotide sequence: TGTGCCAGCAGCTTAAACACCCCGAACACCGGGGAGCTGTTTTTT. Translation gives CASSLNTPNTGELFF. Combining the CDR3 with reference TRBV7-2 and TRBJ2-2 gives the whole variable domain GAGVSQSPSNKVTEKGKDVELRCDPISGHTALYWYRQSLGQGLEFLIYFQGNSAPDKSGLPSDRFSAERTGGSVSTLTIQRTQQEDSAVYLCASSLNTPNTGELFFGEGSRLTVL.

This clonotype was counted at least ten times. This chain links TRBV5-1 with TRBJ2-1; 9 nucleotides align to TRBD1. V was clipped by 0 bases and J by 2 bases; unmatched bases: 0. This CDR3 spans 15 amino acids. Per the germline V gene, CDR1 is SGHRS and CDR2 is YFSETQ. As DNA, the CDR3 is TGCGCCAGCAGCTTGGGACAGGGGGCCTACAATGAGCAGTTCTTC. Translating gives CASSLGQGAYNEQFF. The variable domain in full, with the rest retrieved from reference TRBV5-1 and TRBJ2-1, is KAGVTQTPRYLIKTRGQQVTLSCSPISGHRSVSWYQQTPGQGLQFLFEYFSETQRNKGNFPGRFSGRQFSNSRSEMNVSTLELGDSALYLCASSLGQGAYNEQFFGPGTRLTVL.

This clonotype was recorded at least ten times. V gene TRBV12-3 or TRBV12-4 combines with J gene TRBJ2-3, with TRBD2 identical over 14 bases. V trimming: 6 bases; J trimming: 4 bases; junction bases outside the gene matches: 9. This CDR3 is 17 amino acids long. The CDR3 sequence: CASSRRLAGGRADTQYF. The DNA of the CDR3 is TGTGCCAGCAGCCGAAGACTAGCGGGGGGGCGTGCAGATACGCAGTATTTT.

The table lists this clonotype with many counts. CDR3: CAISESTEGRASNYGYTF. The CDR3 DNA reads TGTGCCATCAGTGAGTCGACCGAAGGTCGGGCCTCTAACTATGGCTACACCTTC. The chain uses TRBV10-3 and TRBJ1-2; D is ambiguous. CDR3 length equals 18 residues. Looked up from germline, CDR1 is ENHRY and CDR2 is SYGVKD. V lost 0 bases, J lost 0 bases, and 17 bases lay in between.

The V and J genes are TRBV12-5 and TRBJ1-5, with 9 positions matching TRBD1. Germline V lookup: CDR1 LGHNT, CDR2 FRNRAP. CDR3 length: 16 amino acids. V dropped 1 base and J dropped 5; count of bases not matched to a gene: 6. This CDR3 is CASGLETGQGYQPQHF. The DNA for the CDR3 is TGTGCTAGTGGTTTGGAAACGGGACAGGGCTATCAGCCCCAGCATTTT.

Many counts were recorded for this clonotype. J is TRBJ2-3 and V is TRBV5-1, with 7 bases identical to TRBD1. J gave up 4 bases and V 1 base, and 3 bases lay outside the gene matches. Germline values: CDR1 SGHRS, CDR2 YFSETQ. The CDR3 runs to 14 residues. In DNA, the CDR3 is TGCGCCAGCAGCTTGAGACAGGGAGCAGATACGCAGTATTTT. Residues: CASSLRQGADTQYF. The full variable domain, in which reference TRBV5-1 and TRBJ2-3 provide the parts outside the CDR3, is KAGVTQTPRYLIKTRGQQVTLSCSPISGHRSVSWYQQTPGQGLQFLFEYFSETQRNKGNFPGRFSGRQFSNSRSEMNVSTLELGDSALYLCASSLRQGADTQYFGPGTRLTVL.

This clonotype was counted ten times or more. This chain joins TRBV5-1 and TRBJ2-3, with a possible D match to TRBD1 (6 bases). CDR1 SGHRS and CDR2 YFSETQ come from the germline V gene. The CDR3 is 15 amino acids. Trimming left V 3 bases short and J 2 bases short, with 13 bases between. The CDR3 is CASSSEGTYTDTQYF. CDR3 coding DNA: TGCGCCAGCAGCTCCGAGGGGACATACACAGATACGCAGTATTTT.

This clonotype was seen repeatedly, ten times or more. The genes are TRBV2 and TRBJ2-5; D is possibly TRBD2 (6 bases). Trimming removed 6 bases from V and 0 bases from J, with 11 bases in between. The CDR3 covers 14 residues. Germline loops: CDR1 SNHLY, CDR2 FYNNEI. The CDR3 loop is CASSRGLNQETQYF. CDR3 DNA sequence: TGTGCCAGCAGCCGGGGACTGAACCAAGAGACCCAGTACTTC. Based on the CDR3 plus reference TRBV2 and TRBJ2-5, the full variable domain is EPEVTQTPSHQVTQMGQEVILRCVPISNHLYFYWYRQILGQKVEFLVSFYNNEISEKSEIFDDQFSVERPDGSNFTLKIRSTKLEDSAMYFCASSRGLNQETQYFGPGTRLLVL.

This clonotype was recorded at least ten times. V usage is TRBV5-1 and J usage is TRBJ1-6; no reliable D call. V lost 7 bases and J lost 12, with 8 bases in between. CDR3 size: 10 residues. Germline V gene lookup returns CDR1 SGHRS and CDR2 YFSETQ. This CDR3 reads CASQLLPLHF. Written as DNA, the CDR3 is TGCGCCAGCCAACTCTTACCCCTCCACTTT. The whole variable domain, filled in from reference TRBV5-1 and TRBJ1-6, reads KAGVTQTPRYLIKTRGQQVTLSCSPISGHRSVSWYQQTPGQGLQFLFEYFSETQRNKGNFPGRFSGRQFSNSRSEMNVSTLELGDSALYLCASQLLPLHFGNGTRLTVT.

This clonotype has ten or more counts. The rearrangement uses TRBV5-1 and TRBJ2-3; 12 bases line up with TRBD2. The germline CDR1 and CDR2 sequences are SGHRS and YFSETQ. The CDR3 spans 16 residues. V shed 3 bases, J shed 0 bases, and the junction held 2 bases outside the gene matches. The CDR3 sequence is CASSSGLAGSTDTQYF. For the CDR3, the DNA is TGCGCCAGCAGCTCAGGACTAGCGGGGAGCACAGATACGCAGTATTTT.

In this sample, this clonotype turned up many times. The V call is TRBV11-2, the J call TRBJ1-1, with unresolved D. The V end lost 1 base, the J end lost 4 bases, and 10 bases lay between the germline ends. This CDR3 contains 14 residues. CDR1 is SGHAT and CDR2 is FQNNGV in the germline V gene. The chain's CDR3 is CASSLGAGSTEAFF. CDR3 sequence (DNA): TGTGCCAGCAGCTTAGGGGCGGGGAGCACTGAAGCTTTCTTT.

There are many counts of this clonotype. The V gene is TRBV27, the J gene TRBJ2-1, with 9 nucleotides matching TRBD2. CDR1 and CDR2 (germline): MNHEY, SMNVEV (reference sequence). The CDR3 consists of 13 residues. V was pared by 5 bases and J by 5 bases, with 1 base of the junction left unmatched. The CDR3 is CASSKRGDNEQFF. CDR3 DNA: TGTGCCAGCAGTAAGCGGGGGGACAATGAGCAGTTCTTC.

This clonotype was counted ten times or more. The V gene is TRBV20-1, the J gene TRBJ1-2, with 8 bases that match TRBD1. Germline V gene lookup returns CDR1 DFQATT and CDR2 SNEGSKA (reference sequence). Trimming cost V 2 bases and J 3 bases; bases outside gene matches: 2. CDR3 length: 13 amino acids. The CDR3 sequence is CSARTGGDYGYTF. The CDR3 DNA reads TGCAGTGCTAGAACAGGGGGGGACTATGGCTACACCTTC.

This clonotype has at least ten counts. V and J are TRBV15 and TRBJ1-4; D may be TRBD1 (6 bases). V dropped 3 bases and J dropped 5 bases, with 13 bases sitting between them. Germline CDR1 and CDR2: LNHNV and YYDKDF (reference sequence). CDR3 length equals 15 residues. The CDR3 is CATSRKDSSNEKLFF. CDR3 coding DNA: TGTGCCACCAGCAGGAAGGACAGTTCAAATGAAAAACTGTTTTTT. The full variable domain, in which reference TRBV15 and TRBJ1-4 provide the parts outside the CDR3, is DAMVIQNPRYQVTQFGKPVTLSCSQTLNHNVMYWYQQKSSQAPKLLFHYYDKDFNNEADTPDNFQSRRPNTSFCFLDIRSPGLGDTAMYLCATSRKDSSNEKLFFGSGTQLSVL.